These T cell receptor beta chains were read from a single sample in a study of CD8 T cells in Susac syndrome. One entry per CDR3 protein results from TCRdb running MiXCR on the immunoSEQ multiplex PCR reads. The sample holds 200,000 to 250,000 distinct CDR3 sequences, more than 85% seen once. Sequenced sample: CD4+ T cells from PBMCs. Receptor source: a human donor with multiple sclerosis. Both conserved end residues are part of each CDR3. D genes are given only for firm matches. Not all rows give a size; the values are once, few, many and, for expanded clones, a class.

v_call	clone_size	d_call	cdr3_length	j_call	cdr3_nt	cdr3_aa
TRBV30	.	.	16	TRBJ2-1	TGTGCCTGGAGTTCTGGCCGATTGGTTCCGGGCAATGAGCAGTTCTTC	CAWSSGRLVPGNEQFF
TRBV7-3	.	TRBD1	15	TRBJ2-5	TGTGCCAGCAGCTCGCGGACAGGGCGCGACGAGACCCAGTACTTC	CASSSRTGRDETQYF
TRBV7-2	few	.	13	TRBJ1-6	TGTGCCAGCAGCTCCTCCTATAATTCACCCCTCCACTTT	CASSSSYNSPLHF
TRBV7-9	.	.	15	TRBJ2-2	TGTGCCAGCAGCCCCCAGGTCGCGAACACCGGGGAGCTGTTTTTT	CASSPQVANTGELFF
TRBV20-1	once	.	16	TRBJ2-7	TGCAGTGCTAGATCGTCCTTTGGCGGAAACTCCTACGAGCAGTACTTC	CSARSSFGGNSYEQYF
TRBV9	.	.	13	TRBJ2-1	TGTGCCAGCAGCTCCGGGACATTTGGTGAGCAGTTCTTC	CASSSGTFGEQFF
TRBV29-1	.	TRBD1	15	TRBJ2-1	TGCAGCGTTTACTTCAGGGGGTTGTCGGGAAATGAGCAGTTCTTC	CSVYFRGLSGNEQFF
TRBV5-1	.	.	12	TRBJ2-3	TGCGCCAGCAGCTACGGCACAGATACGCAGTATTTT	CASSYGTDTQYF
TRBV6-6	.	.	11	TRBJ1-2	TGTGCCAGCGGGCTGCTCTATGGCTACACCTTC	CASGLLYGYTF
TRBV7-9	few	.	12	TRBJ1-6	TGTGCCAGCAGCTACCCTAATTCACCCCTCCACTTT	CASSYPNSPLHF
TRBV11-1	.	.	15	TRBJ2-3	TGTGCCAGCAGCCACCGGGAAGGAAGCACAGATACGCAGTATTTT	CASSHREGSTDTQYF
TRBV7-9	.	TRBD1	15	TRBJ2-5	TGTGCCAGCAGCTTTGGGACAGGGGGCGCAGAGACCCAGTACTTC	CASSFGTGGAETQYF
TRBV29-1	once	.	11	TRBJ2-1	TGCAGCGTTGGGGGGGCAGGTGAGCAGTTCTTC	CSVGGAGEQFF
TRBV4-2	.	.	15	TRBJ2-3	TGTGCCAGCAGCCAAGGGGACCAAAGCACAGATACGCAGTATTTT	CASSQGDQSTDTQYF
TRBV3-1	few	TRBD2	15	TRBJ2-1	TGTGCCAGCAGCCTTAGCGGGGGGGCCTACAATGAGCAGTTCTTC	CASSLSGGAYNEQFF
TRBV30	.	.	12	TRBJ1-2	TGTGCCTGGAGTCCCTCAAGGCAGTCCTACACCTTC	CAWSPSRQSYTF
TRBV5-6	once	.	12	TRBJ1-2	TGTGCCAGCAGACGCGGACAGATTGGCTACACCTTC	CASRRGQIGYTF
TRBV5-4	.	.	15	TRBJ2-5	TGTGCCAGCAGCTTGGACGGTAATCCGGGGGAGACCCAGTACTTC	CASSLDGNPGETQYF
TRBV10-3	.	TRBD1	16	TRBJ2-3	TGTGCCAGTACAGGACAGGGCTACCCTAGCACAGATACGCAGTATTTT	CASTGQGYPSTDTQYF
TRBV18	.	.	15	TRBJ2-5	TGTGCCAGCTCACCCGGGACTCAGGATCAAGAGACCCAGTACTTC	CASSPGTQDQETQYF
TRBV24-1	.	.	14	TRBJ2-3	TGTGCCACCAGTGCTGCAGAGATCACAGATACGCAGTATTTT	CATSAAEITDTQYF
TRBV9	.	.	14	TRBJ2-5	TGTGCCAGCAGCGTAGGCGGGAACCAAGAGACCCAGTACTTC	CASSVGGNQETQYF
TRBV29-1	.	TRBD1	13	TRBJ2-7	TGCAGCGCCCGGGACAGGGGGCAGAACGAGCAGTACTTC	CSARDRGQNEQYF
TRBV18	.	.	15	TRBJ1-2	TGTGCCAGCTCCCCCGGGACCGGACGCGACTATGGCTACACCTTC	CASSPGTGRDYGYTF
TRBV20-1	.	.	13	TRBJ1-1	TGCAGTGCTATTCTTGGGTTAAACACTGAAGCTTTCTTT	CSAILGLNTEAFF
TRBV4-2	once	.	14	TRBJ2-3	TGTGCCAGCAGCCAAGATGGGCCGACAGATACGCAGTATTTT	CASSQDGPTDTQYF
TRBV5-1	.	TRBD1	19	TRBJ2-6	TGCGCCAGCAGCTTGGGAACAGGGGGATCCGTCTCTGGGGCCAACGTCCTGACTTTC	CASSLGTGGSVSGANVLTF
TRBV7-9	.	.	18	TRBJ2-3	TGTGCCAGCAGCTTAGATCGGCAGGCCATGAGATTCACAGATACGCAGTATTTT	CASSLDRQAMRFTDTQYF
TRBV20-1	.	.	14	TRBJ2-3	TGCAGTGCTGGAGGCCAGGTATCGGCAGATACGCAGTATTTT	CSAGGQVSADTQYF
TRBV30	.	.	13	TRBJ1-1	TGTGCCTGGAGTGCGCAGTGGACCACTGAAGCTTTCTTT	CAWSAQWTTEAFF
TRBV30	.	.	12	TRBJ1-1	TGTGCCTGGACCGGTCCGGCGGCTGAAGCTTTCTTT	CAWTGPAAEAFF
TRBV7-3	.	TRBD2	15	TRBJ2-1	TGTGCCAGCAGCTTAACGGATAGCGGGGGGATTGAGCAGTTCTTC	CASSLTDSGGIEQFF
TRBV3-1	.	.	16	TRBJ1-6	TGTGCCAGCCGGAGTCAGGGACGGTCTGGGAATTCACCCCTCCACTTT	CASRSQGRSGNSPLHF
TRBV20-1	.	.	13	TRBJ1-1	TGCAGTGCTAGCCGGTGGGGCTACACTGAAGCTTTCTTT	CSASRWGYTEAFF
TRBV29-1	once	.	13	TRBJ2-2	TGCAGCGTTTTCCAGAGGGCTACCGGGGAGCTGTTTTTT	CSVFQRATGELFF
TRBV7-9	.	.	13	TRBJ2-5	TGTGCCAGCAGCTTACGCCAGGGACGCTCCCAGTACTTC	CASSLRQGRSQYF
TRBV30	.	.	13	TRBJ2-5	TGTGCCTGGAGGGGAGAGTACCAAGAGACCCAGTACTTC	CAWRGEYQETQYF
TRBV11-3	.	.	15	TRBJ2-3	TGTGCCAGCAGCTTAGAGGTAGCGGGCACAGATACGCAGTATTTT	CASSLEVAGTDTQYF
TRBV30	.	TRBD2	13	TRBJ2-3	TGTGCCTGCTCTAGCGGGGGGGCTGGTACGCAGTATTTT	CACSSGGAGTQYF
TRBV30	.	.	11	TRBJ1-1	TGTGCCTGGAGCCGGGGCGCTGAAGCTTTCTTT	CAWSRGAEAFF
TRBV29-1	.	TRBD2	14	TRBJ2-3	TGCAGCGTTGTCCGGGCGGGGGACACAGATACGCAGTATTTT	CSVVRAGDTDTQYF
TRBV5-1	.	TRBD1	15	TRBJ1-1	TGCGCCAGCAGCTTAGATGGACAGGTGAACACTGAAGCTTTCTTT	CASSLDGQVNTEAFF
TRBV29-1	once	TRBD1	18	TRBJ1-2	TGCAGCGTTGAAGCGGGGCCGTCTTATGGACAGGGCATCTATGGCTACACCTTC	CSVEAGPSYGQGIYGYTF
TRBV6-5	.	.	13	TRBJ2-2	TGTGCCAGCAGTTCCTGGGCTTACGGGGAGCTGTTTTTT	CASSSWAYGELFF